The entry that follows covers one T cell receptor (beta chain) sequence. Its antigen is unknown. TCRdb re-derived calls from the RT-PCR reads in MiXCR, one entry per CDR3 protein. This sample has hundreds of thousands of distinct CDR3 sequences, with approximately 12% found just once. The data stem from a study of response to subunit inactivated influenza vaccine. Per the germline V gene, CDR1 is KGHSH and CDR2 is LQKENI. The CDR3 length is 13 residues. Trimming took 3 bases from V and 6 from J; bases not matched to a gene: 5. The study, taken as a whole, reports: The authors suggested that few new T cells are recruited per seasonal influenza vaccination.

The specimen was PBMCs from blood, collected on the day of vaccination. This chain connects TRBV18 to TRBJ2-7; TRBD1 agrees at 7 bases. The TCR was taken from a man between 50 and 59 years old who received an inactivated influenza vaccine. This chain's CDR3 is CASSPGQEAEQYF. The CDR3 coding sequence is TGTGCCAGCTCACCCGGACAGGAGGCCGAGCAGTACTTC.